This T cell receptor beta chain is drawn from a study of graft-versus-host responses after intestinal transplantation (dated by TCRdb to about 2021). Regarding the complete study: The transplants that recipients received were multivisceral, liver-intestinal, or isolated intestinal. Anti-thymocyte globulin induction was given to all recipients, followed by maintenance tacrolimus and steroids for 3 to 4 years. After intestinal transplantation, graft-versus-host and host-versus-graft alloreactive T cell clones were followed in the graft, circulation and bone marrow using bulk TCR-beta CDR3 sequencing. Alloreactive clones were identified by sequencing pre-transplant mixed lymphocyte reaction products and comparing these products with unstimulated pre-transplant donor and recipient T cells. The cohort enrolled about two dozen intestinal transplant recipients, one of whom was a retransplant, and 3 patients without pretransplant specimens were excluded. Donor T cell macrochimerism was defined as a peak of at least 4% donor T cells among recipient peripheral blood mononuclear cells. Rather than being sequenced by the commercial service, samples from a few later patients were sequenced in-house on an Illumina MiSeq and processed with MiXCR. The paper's findings and limits, for the study overall: Peak levels of circulating GvH clones were associated with declines in HvG clones early after transplant. GvH clones were detected in recipient bone marrow, and some appeared earlier in ileal mucosa or blood, consistent with an intestinal mucosal origin. Conclusions were limited by the relatively low number and heterogeneity of intestinal transplant patients. In the allografts of patients with donor T cell macrochimerism, GvH to HvG T cell clonal ratios were high.

The CDR3 numbers 16 residues from cysteine through phenylalanine. Left in the record is the CDR3 DNA by itself, 48 bases read in frame from the first base. The meaning of the sample's time point label: cells obtained before transplantation from donor or recipient. CD3+CD4+ and CD3+CD8+ populations were FACS-sorted from unstimulated pre-transplant donor and recipient cells taken from spleen or lymph nodes. Library generation was performed with the immunoSEQ multiplex PCR assay. For most patients, genomic DNA was isolated using the Qiagen DNeasy Blood and Tissue Kit and was shipped frozen to Adaptive Biotechnologies for TCR sequencing. Adaptive Biotechnologies carried out high-throughput TCR-beta CDR3 sequencing of genomic DNA for most patients. Turning to the authors' computational methods: TCR sequencing data were retrieved from Adaptive's ImmunoSEQ software for more than 15 patients, whereas a few other patients were processed with MiXCR and VDJtools. To correct CD4 versus CD8 sorting errors, sequences present in both subsets at a frequency ratio below 5:1 were removed. CDR3 nucleotide sequences shared by donor and recipient were removed because the origin of these sequences could not be assigned. Alloreactive clones required at least 2-fold expansion over unstimulated cells and minimum CFSE-low frequency of 0.002% (template counts) or 0.001% (read counts). Clones detected in sequenced pre-transplant spleen, lymph node, or MLR CFSE-low populations of the donor or recipient were defined as mappable. Cumulative frequency of alloreactive clones was calculated as a percentage of all sequences weighted by copy number. The clones in this table, taken by TCRdb from immuneACCESS, are in-frame only. Not every clone is retained; where verified, under half of the shortfall comes from an unresolved V gene, and the cause of the rest is unknown. V, J and clone size are taken as reported in that table, and D and trimming were inferred from the DNA itself. For this sample the table gives more than 40,000 clones, of which 90% to 95% were detected only once. The top ten clones comprise around 0.21% of the sample.

In the case of this clone: Its antigen remains undetermined. Base qualities are missing; no much larger clone stands one base away.

The V and J segments used are TRBV21-1 and TRBJ2-3; TRBD2 is the table's D call, not checked against the DNA. TRBV21-1 is given as a pseudogene. The sequence came from a human donor who was the organ donor for an intestinal transplant. The input for sequencing was unstimulated CD8+ T cells sorted from spleen or lymph node cells, taken before transplant. The DNA is TGTGCCAGCAGCAACTATAGCGGGGGAATCACAGATACGCAGTATTTT. It specifies CASSNYSGGITDTQYF.